This TCR beta chain originates from a study of CD8+ T cells in alopecia areata (dated by TCRdb to 2017 to 2018). General notes on the study: Treated patients were enrolled in an open-label pilot trial of oral tofacitinib at 5 to 10 mg twice daily for moderate-to-severe alopecia areata. RNA was obtained with the PAXgene miRNA kit for fixed scalp, the miRNeasy kit for PBMCs, and the RNeasy kit for mouse skin. Amplification of TCRbeta CDR3 regions was done by immunoSEQ multiplex PCR using 35 Vbeta forward primers and 13 Jbeta reverse primers. In treated patients, disease severity was measured using the SALT score, which gives the percentage of scalp surface area affected. To study T cell clonal expansion in alopecia areata, the researchers applied high-throughput TCRbeta sequencing to both the C3H/HeJ mouse model and human patients. Patients on tofacitinib were biopsied at baseline and after 4 and 24 weeks of treatment, and several of the patients also had a later scalp biopsy. Scalp clonality was compared among normal scalp (n=4), patchy alopecia areata scalp (n=8), and alopecia totalis/universalis scalp (n=8). Patients received tofacitinib for 6 to 18 months and were then followed off drug for 6 months to check for delayed response and recurrence. On the human side, TCRbeta sequencing was run on scalp tissue and on sorted CD4+ and CD8+ peripheral blood T cells from healthy controls and from alopecia areata patients with either patchy or totalis/universalis disease.

Compared with germline, V lacks 5 bases and J lacks 7 bases; bases without a gene match: 17. The CDR3 goes from the cysteine to the phenylalanine over 16 residues. The DNA shown is the 48-base CDR3, in frame from base 1. CDR1 and CDR2 (MNHEY, SMNVEV) derive from the germline V gene (reference sequence). With respect to this clone: Its target antigen remains unknown. Base qualities are not provided; no much larger clone lies one nucleotide away.

Library preparation employed the immunoSEQ multiplex PCR assay. For TCR sequencing, RNA was extracted from every sample and reverse transcribed into cDNA to serve as template. SuperScript III was used to make first-strand cDNA, primed with a 2:1 mix of oligo-dT and random hexamers. A synthetic immune receptor repertoire was used to assess amplification bias, and residual bias was removed computationally. On the authors' methods: Raw reads were preprocessed to remove errors, and CDR3 was defined according to IMGT conventions as the region from the conserved cysteine to phenylalanine. Clonality was computed by normalizing Shannon entropy by log2 of the number of productive unique TCRs and subtracting the result from 1. Scalp TCRbeta sequences were cross-referenced with sorted blood CD4 and CD8 repertoires so that the CD4 or CD8 identity of scalp clones could be inferred. TCRdb limited this immuneACCESS table to in-frame rearrangements with V and J called. A share of clones is missing; checked studies link under half to unresolved V genes, and the rest is unexplained. V and J calls and clone size are as listed in that table; D and trimming were resolved from the DNA. Within this sample are around 190,000 clones, with just under 65% of them counted one time only. The ten largest account for about 1.3% of the sample.

The treatment or condition label, as the study defines it: oral pan-JAK inhibitor, 5-10 mg twice daily. Peripheral blood and lesional scalp punch biopsies were obtained from patients with alopecia areata. PBMCs were isolated by density centrifugation and stained for CD3, CD4 and CD8, after which CD4+ and CD8+ T cells were sorted on a FACSAria. Here is what the overall study found, with its caveats: Because the treated cohort was small and had just a single nonresponder, larger studies are needed to establish links between baseline CD8+ expansion and response. TCR sequences shared between patients were less clear than in mice, possibly partly because of HLA diversity in the patient population. Resident alphabeta T cells in normal human skin are also sequenced, complicating scalp TCR repertoire analysis, unlike mouse skin dominated by gammadelta T cells. During tofacitinib treatment, many expanded lesional clones remained in scalp and blood, and this persistence may partly explain relapse after treatment is stopped. Compared with normal scalp, lesional scalp, particularly in alopecia totalis/universalis, had higher clonality and more expanded CD8+ clones, which suggests antigenic drive. Scalp clonality and the number of expanded CD8+ clones among the top 100 scalp clones were significantly decreased by tofacitinib.

The TCR comes from a human donor with alopecia areata. Sequences were derived from CD4+ T cells sorted from blood, sampled around week 50, from a patient treated with tofacitinib. The V gene is TRBV27 and the J gene is TRBJ2-7, and 7 junction bases match TRBD2. Read as DNA, the sequence is TGTGCCAGCAGTCCGGGTTCAGCGGGGCCTCGAGGGGAGCAGTACTTC. Its amino acids are CASSPGSAGPRGEQYF.